A selection of T cell receptor beta chains follows, all from one sample in a study of tumor-infiltrating lymphocytes in primary liver carcinoma. TCRdb itself ran the multiplex PCR reads through MiXCR, one entry per CDR3 protein. The table shows approximately 330,000 distinct CDR3 sequences, with almost 65% occurring only once. The sample taken for sequencing was peripheral blood. The receptors were gathered from a man in his forties or fifties with primary liver carcinoma and hepatitis B virus infection. Each CDR3 is given with its conserved first and last residue. A D gene is named only where the DNA matches it firmly. A row's size may be missing; if present it is once, few, many or a size class.

v_gene: TRBV4-3; d_gene: TRBD2; abundance: .; j_gene: TRBJ2-1; CDR3aa: CASSKLAGVRSDEKFF; CDR3nt: TGCGCCAGCAGTAAACTAGCGGGAGTCAGGTCGGACGAGAAGTTCTTC
v_gene: TRBV11-2; d_gene: TRBD2; abundance: .; j_gene: TRBJ2-1; CDR3aa: CASSLTGGSPSYNEQFF; CDR3nt: TGTGCCAGCAGCTTAACGGGGGGTAGCCCTTCCTACAATGAGCAGTTCTTC
v_gene: TRBV12-3/TRBV12-4; d_gene: .; abundance: .; j_gene: TRBJ2-7; CDR3aa: CASSQTGPCGEQYF; CDR3nt: TGTGCCAGCAGCCAGACAGGACCGTGCGGCGAGCAGTACTTC
v_gene: TRBV11-1; d_gene: .; abundance: .; j_gene: TRBJ1-2; CDR3aa: CGSSLQSDSANYGYTF; CDR3nt: TGTGGCAGCAGCTTACAATCCGACAGCGCTAACTATGGCTACACCTTC
v_gene: TRBV6-2/TRBV6-3; d_gene: TRBD2; abundance: .; j_gene: TRBJ2-3; CDR3aa: CASSYPTSDLPLTKYF; CDR3nt: TGTGCCAGCAGTTACCCGACTAGCGATCTCCCTCTTACGAAGTATTTT
v_gene: TRBV4-1; d_gene: .; abundance: few; j_gene: TRBJ1-5; CDR3aa: CASAPQWGGNQPQHF; CDR3nt: TGCGCCAGCGCCCCTCAGTGGGGCGGAAATCAGCCCCAGCATTTT
v_gene: TRBV10-3; d_gene: .; abundance: .; j_gene: TRBJ2-1; CDR3aa: CAIRGESYNEQFF; CDR3nt: TGTGCCATCAGGGGGGAATCCTACAATGAGCAGTTCTTC
v_gene: TRBV5-6; d_gene: TRBD2; abundance: .; j_gene: TRBJ2-3; CDR3aa: CASRLLGREAGTQYF; CDR3nt: TGTGCCAGCAGATTGCTGGGACGGGAGGCAGGTACGCAGTATTTT
v_gene: TRBV6-2/TRBV6-3; d_gene: .; abundance: few; j_gene: TRBJ2-5; CDR3aa: CASSYWAGDNQETQYF; CDR3nt: TGTGCCAGCAGTTATTGGGCAGGGGACAACCAAGAGACCCAGTACTTC
v_gene: TRBV29-1; d_gene: TRBD2; abundance: .; j_gene: TRBJ2-1; CDR3aa: CSAEEAGDNKQFF; CDR3nt: TGCAGCGCTGAAGAAGCGGGGGACAATAAGCAGTTCTTC
v_gene: TRBV5-1; d_gene: TRBD1; abundance: .; j_gene: TRBJ1-2; CDR3aa: CASSTDRGLDYGYTF; CDR3nt: TGCGCCAGCAGCACAGACAGGGGGTTGGACTATGGCTACACCTTC
v_gene: TRBV11-3; d_gene: .; abundance: .; j_gene: TRBJ2-2; CDR3aa: CASGRATAGEMFF; CDR3nt: TGTGCCAGCGGTAGGGCCACTGCCGGGGAGATGTTTTTT
v_gene: TRBV7-3; d_gene: TRBD2; abundance: .; j_gene: TRBJ2-3; CDR3aa: CASSPTGGPTDTQYF; CDR3nt: TGTGCCAGCAGCCCCACGGGAGGGCCCACAGATACGCAGTATTTT
v_gene: TRBV10-3; d_gene: .; abundance: .; j_gene: TRBJ2-4; CDR3aa: CAISESSTGIGKDIQYF; CDR3nt: TGTGCCATCAGTGAGTCCTCCACAGGGATTGGCAAAGACATTCAGTACTTT
v_gene: TRBV12-5; d_gene: .; abundance: .; j_gene: TRBJ1-5; CDR3aa: CASGLKGNQPQHF; CDR3nt: TGTGCTAGTGGTTTGAAGGGGAATCAGCCCCAGCATTTT
v_gene: TRBV7-9; d_gene: .; abundance: few; j_gene: TRBJ1-5; CDR3aa: CASSREGNQPQHF; CDR3nt: TGTGCCAGCAGCCGGGAGGGCAATCAGCCCCAGCATTTT
v_gene: TRBV29-1; d_gene: .; abundance: .; j_gene: TRBJ2-7; CDR3aa: CSVALIHGQYF; CDR3nt: TGCAGTGTTGCTTTAATCCACGGGCAGTACTTC
v_gene: TRBV5-1; d_gene: .; abundance: few; j_gene: TRBJ2-2; CDR3aa: CASSSARGTGELFF; CDR3nt: TGCGCCAGCAGCTCGGCTCGAGGTACCGGGGAGCTGTTTTTT
v_gene: TRBV5-4; d_gene: TRBD2; abundance: .; j_gene: TRBJ2-2; CDR3aa: CAISQREAEAGGKLFF; CDR3nt: TGTGCCATCAGCCAACGGGAGGCGGAAGCTGGCGGGAAGCTGTTTTTT
v_gene: TRBV4-2; d_gene: .; abundance: once; j_gene: TRBJ2-1; CDR3aa: CASSQGASLVQEQFF; CDR3nt: TGTGCCAGCAGCCAAGGAGCCTCGCTAGTACAAGAGCAGTTCTTC
v_gene: TRBV29-1; d_gene: TRBD2; abundance: .; j_gene: TRBJ2-5; CDR3aa: CSVDGGRAEETQYF; CDR3nt: TGCAGCGTTGACGGCGGGAGGGCCGAAGAGACCCAGTACTTC
v_gene: TRBV5-4; d_gene: TRBD1; abundance: few; j_gene: TRBJ1-3; CDR3aa: CASSTGQASSGNTIYF; CDR3nt: TGTGCCAGCAGCACCGGACAGGCGAGCTCTGGAAACACCATATATTTT
v_gene: TRBV30; d_gene: TRBD1; abundance: .; j_gene: TRBJ1-1; CDR3aa: CAGQGYAEAFF; CDR3nt: TGTGCGGGACAGGGTTACGCTGAAGCTTTCTTT
v_gene: TRBV5-4; d_gene: TRBD2; abundance: .; j_gene: TRBJ2-1; CDR3aa: CASSHEPSGNGQFF; CDR3nt: TGTGCCAGCAGCCACGAACCTAGCGGCAATGGGCAGTTCTTC
v_gene: TRBV12-3/TRBV12-4; d_gene: .; abundance: .; j_gene: TRBJ2-3; CDR3aa: CASSLSSADTRYF; CDR3nt: TGTGCCAGCAGTTTAAGTTCGGCAGATACGCGGTATTTT
v_gene: TRBV5-1; d_gene: .; abundance: .; j_gene: TRBJ2-5; CDR3aa: CASSREGKETQYF; CDR3nt: TGCGCCAGCAGTCGCGAGGGGAAGGAGACCCAGTACTTC
v_gene: TRBV11-2; d_gene: .; abundance: .; j_gene: TRBJ1-3; CDR3aa: CASSPPSGDTIYF; CDR3nt: TGTGCCAGCAGCCCCCCCTCTGGAGACACCATATATTTT
v_gene: TRBV11-2; d_gene: .; abundance: .; j_gene: TRBJ2-3; CDR3aa: CAGSPQRVAAQRPSTDTQYF; CDR3nt: TGTGCCGGCAGCCCACAAAGGGTCGCTGCCCAACGCCCCAGCACAGATACGCAGTATTTT
v_gene: TRBV13; d_gene: .; abundance: .; j_gene: TRBJ1-6; CDR3aa: CASSLFMSKTSPLPF; CDR3nt: TGTGCCAGCAGCTTATTCATGTCGAAGACTTCACCCCTCCCCTTT
v_gene: TRBV6-1; d_gene: TRBD1; abundance: few; j_gene: TRBJ2-5; CDR3aa: CASSVSTGGLQETQYF; CDR3nt: TGTGCCAGCAGTGTATCGACAGGGGGGCTCCAAGAGACCCAGTACTTC
v_gene: TRBV30; d_gene: TRBD2; abundance: .; j_gene: TRBJ2-2; CDR3aa: CAWSDRLAGRNTGELFF; CDR3nt: TGTGCCTGGAGTGATCGACTAGCGGGGAGGAACACCGGGGAGCTGTTTTTT
v_gene: TRBV11-1; d_gene: .; abundance: .; j_gene: TRBJ2-5; CDR3aa: CASSLSIGQETQYF; CDR3nt: TGCGCCAGCAGCTTGAGTATCGGCCAAGAGACCCAGTACTTC
v_gene: TRBV6-6; d_gene: TRBD2; abundance: few; j_gene: TRBJ2-5; CDR3aa: CASSPGSSGDLGETQYF; CDR3nt: TGTGCCAGCAGTCCGGGGTCTAGCGGGGATCTAGGAGAGACCCAGTACTTC
v_gene: TRBV6-2/TRBV6-3; d_gene: .; abundance: .; j_gene: TRBJ1-2; CDR3aa: CTSSQVQGRSGYGYTF; CDR3nt: TGTACCAGCAGTCAAGTACAGGGACGGTCGGGCTATGGCTACACCTTC
v_gene: TRBV11-2; d_gene: .; abundance: .; j_gene: TRBJ2-5; CDR3aa: CARCPRAWEETQYF; CDR3nt: TGTGCCAGATGCCCCAGGGCTTGGGAAGAGACCCAGTACTTC